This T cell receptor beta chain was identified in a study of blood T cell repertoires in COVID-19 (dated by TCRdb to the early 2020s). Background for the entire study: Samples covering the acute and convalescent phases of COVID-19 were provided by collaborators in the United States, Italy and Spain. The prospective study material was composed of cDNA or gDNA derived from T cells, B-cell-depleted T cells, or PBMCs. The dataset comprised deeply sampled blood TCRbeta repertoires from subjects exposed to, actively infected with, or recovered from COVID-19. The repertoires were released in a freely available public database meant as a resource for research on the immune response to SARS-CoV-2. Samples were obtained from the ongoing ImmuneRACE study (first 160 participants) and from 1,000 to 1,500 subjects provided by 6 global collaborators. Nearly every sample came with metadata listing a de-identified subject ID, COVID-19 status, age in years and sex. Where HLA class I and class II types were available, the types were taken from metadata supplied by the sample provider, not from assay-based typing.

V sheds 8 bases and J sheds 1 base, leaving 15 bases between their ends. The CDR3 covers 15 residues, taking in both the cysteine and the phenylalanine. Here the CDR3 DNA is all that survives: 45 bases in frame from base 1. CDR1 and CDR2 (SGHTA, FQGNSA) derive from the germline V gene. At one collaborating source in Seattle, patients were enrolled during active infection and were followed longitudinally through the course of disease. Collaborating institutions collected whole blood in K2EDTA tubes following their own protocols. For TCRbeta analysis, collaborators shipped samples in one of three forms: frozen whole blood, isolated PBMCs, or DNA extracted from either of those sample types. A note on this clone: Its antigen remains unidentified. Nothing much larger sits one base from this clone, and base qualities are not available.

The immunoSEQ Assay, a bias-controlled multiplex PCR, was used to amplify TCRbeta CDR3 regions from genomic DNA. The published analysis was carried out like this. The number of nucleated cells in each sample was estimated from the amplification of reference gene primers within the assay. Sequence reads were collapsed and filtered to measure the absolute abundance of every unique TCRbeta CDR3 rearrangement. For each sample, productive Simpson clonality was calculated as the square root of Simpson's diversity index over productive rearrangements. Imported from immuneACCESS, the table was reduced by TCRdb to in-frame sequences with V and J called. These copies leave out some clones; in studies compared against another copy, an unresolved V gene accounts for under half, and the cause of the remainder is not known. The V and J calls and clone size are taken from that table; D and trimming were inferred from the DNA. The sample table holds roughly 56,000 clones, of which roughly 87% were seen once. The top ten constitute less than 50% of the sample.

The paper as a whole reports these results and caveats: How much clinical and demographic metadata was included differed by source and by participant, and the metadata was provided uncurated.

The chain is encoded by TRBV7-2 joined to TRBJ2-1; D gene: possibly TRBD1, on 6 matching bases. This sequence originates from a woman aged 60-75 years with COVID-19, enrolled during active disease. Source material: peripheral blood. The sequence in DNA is TGTGCCAGCCAAGGTGGGACATATTCCTACAATGAGCAGTTCTTC. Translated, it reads CASQGGTYSYNEQFF.